The sequence of this T cell receptor (beta chain) was determined in a study of blood T cell repertoires in COVID-19. The assay was immunoSEQ multiplex PCR, and TCRdb's table has in-frame clones only and misses some. The sample lists hundreds of thousands of clones; 75% to 85% were seen once. CDR1 LGHDT and CDR2 YNNKEL come from the germline V gene (reference sequence). Trimming took 4 bases from V and 7 from J, leaving 10 bases between them. The CDR3 is made up of 12 amino acids. The V and J genes are TRBV3-1 (or the pseudogene TRBV3-2) and TRBJ1-2; TRBD1 might be the D (5 bases). This TCR derives from a woman aged 65 to 85 with acute or convalescent COVID-19. Sequenced: peripheral blood. In DNA, the CDR3 is TGTGCCAGCAGCCGAGGGACTTTTGGCTACACCTTC. Protein sequence: CASSRGTFGYTF.